This T cell receptor beta chain came from a study of cytomegalovirus exposure and HLA in healthy donors (dated by TCRdb to the late 2010s). With regard to the full study: In an earlier analysis of roughly 590 of the donors, 250 to 350 Gb of sequence data and roughly 100 million unique TCR beta sequences from 180 million or so T cells were reported. Approximately 310 gigabases of sequencing data and around 80 million unique TCR sequences made up an early release that covered 640 HLA-typed donors. All discovery cohort repertoires had been generated on a single sequencing platform. The study was designed to test whether signatures of past pathogen exposure could be identified by cataloging public T cell receptors. A later analysis re-analyzed previously published TCR beta repertoires from hundreds of donors and added high-resolution HLA genotyping to study TCR occurrence patterns. The study combined high-throughput TCR immunosequencing, statistical association of individual TCRs with disease status, and machine learning to predict cytomegalovirus infection status. In an earlier analysis of roughly 600 of the donors, high-throughput TCR beta sequencing was used to judge whether each TCR beta V gene segment behaved as functional or pseudogenic. Rather than drawing on any new phenotypic data, the later analysis identified candidate immune exposures from TCR beta sequences and the way those sequences occurred across donors. Typing coverage differed by locus: A, B, C, DRB1 and DQB1 were typed in about 620-640 donors, DQA1 in roughly 510, DPA1 in approximately 600, and DPB1 in 400 to 480. Among the 398 genotyped donors, around 81% belonged to the genetic ancestry cluster associated with self-reported Caucasian donors. Class I and class II HLA loci were covered by the typing at four-digit resolution. In addition to the first cohort of 666 subjects, a separate validation cohort of about 120 different subjects was used. A later genetic analysis took genome-wide SNP genotypes for about 55% of the 666 donors and used that subset as a discovery cohort. Among a few hundred genotyped donors of the cohort, an average of about 240,000 unique TCR beta nucleotide sequences were sequenced per donor, about a sixth of them non-productive. Donor age, sex, ethnicity and CMV serostatus were collected together with the repertoire data. Because of strong linkage in the cohort, roughly five DR-DQ haplotypes were treated as single units for association and clustering. The T cell repertoires of about 700 subjects were profiled by immunosequencing and related to cytomegalovirus serostatus.

The germline V gene specifies ENHRY as CDR1 and SYGVKD as CDR2. The cysteine opens and the phenylalanine closes a CDR3 of 14 amino acids. The DNA shown is the 42-base CDR3, in frame from base 1. Compared with germline, V lacks 10 bases and J lacks 5 bases; bases without a gene match: 14. General findings and caveats noted by the study authors: Cytomegalovirus status was reported to be diagnosed by the classifier with high specificity and sensitivity in both the original and validation cohorts. This cohort had only TCR beta chains sequenced, and the lack of alpha or paired-chain data limited which features could be detected. In a later analysis, HLA-associated TCR beta chains were found to be more clonally expanded and to have lower generation probabilities than equally common non-associated chains. Some IMGT-functional V segments, including TRBV6-2 and TRBV6-3, could not be distinguished by the 87-base-pair reads and were therefore excluded. When HLA alleles, especially DR and DQ, strongly co-occurred, attributing TCR associations to individual alleles was difficult. The authors suggested that the approach could potentially be generalized to other disease states and immunological phenotypes. HLA typing was unavailable for some donors at each locus, so association tests used only the typed subset. At a false discovery rate of 0.05, a later analysis linked under 20,000 TCR beta sequences to specific HLA alleles. A later genetic analysis associated a missense DCLRE1C variant with V-gene and J-gene trimming of TCR beta chains, and an independent cohort replicated the association. Roughly uniform sequencing depth across donors was assumed in presence/absence analyses, although this assumption may not hold. A cluster of highly shared sequence variants was judged likely to be a technical artifact of the sequencing pipeline. A later analysis found that most CMV-associated TCR beta chains appeared HLA-restricted, with HLA associations seemingly driven largely by CMV exposure. The only immune exposure information available for the cohort was CMV serostatus. In a later analysis, several top co-occurrence clusters were reported to appear linked to parvovirus B19, influenza, CMV and Epstein-Barr virus. The study gave a list of 150 to 200 TCR beta chains associated with cytomegalovirus. A further reported finding was that TCR beta sequences accurately predicted the HLA-A and HLA-B alleles for most subjects in the first cohort. The earlier analysis of around 600 of the donors excluded 15 to 20 rarely observed V segments, including chromosome 9 orphons, because counts were too low. While some public TCRs were present in many individuals, most TCR sequences turned up only very rarely across donors. In a later analysis, TCR association rates were found to vary across HLA loci, with the most associated TCRs seen for DRB1 alleles and the fewest for HLA-C alleles. Compared with the roughly 700-donor mean, donors in an Asian-associated ancestry cluster had fewer N-insertions in productive TCRs, according to a later genetic analysis. An earlier analysis of 587 of the donors showed that most TCR beta V segments appeared in productive rearrangements either about 87% or about 30% of the time, which broadly matched IMGT annotations. Correlated functional status among segregating V segments might be attributable to linkage disequilibrium, but an unknown experimental factor could not be ruled out. A few of the identified cytomegalovirus-associated TCR beta chains were confirmed in vitro to be specific for cytomegalovirus antigens.

In total, around 600 healthy bone marrow donors made up the cohort. Cohort members were all nominally healthy when sampled, although unrecorded immune exposures were likely present. The donor tested CMV seronegative and was one of the 352 seronegative cohort members. Each donor provided a peripheral blood sample, and peripheral blood mononuclear cells were used for TCR beta sequencing. Genomic DNA extraction from the blood cell samples was performed with the Qiagen DNeasy Blood Extraction Kit. Library construction relied on the immunoSEQ multiplex PCR assay. For the multiplex PCR, a mixture combining 60 forward primers for TCR Vbeta segments and 13 reverse primers for TCR Jbeta segments was used. The CDR3 region of rearranged TCR beta genes was amplified from genomic DNA with a multiplex PCR assay. On the Illumina HiSeq System, the amplified TCR beta libraries were sequenced as 87-base-pair reads. Per the authors' processing: In a later analysis, tens of millions of unique TCR beta chains were counted across the roughly 700 repertoires, and around 10 million of these chains were shared by at least two donors. Raw reads were error-corrected and collapsed into unique sequences with a nearest-neighbor algorithm that merged closely related sequences to remove PCR and sequencing errors. V, D and J gene segments were assigned by aligning CDR3 sequences to IMGT reference sequences. For a sequence to be retained, a match of at least six nucleotides to both a V gene segment and a J gene segment was required. Rearrangements were called productive when the CDR3 lacked stop codons and stayed in frame with V and J; all others were non-productive. CDR3 was defined according to IMGT convention as the region running from the second conserved V-encoded cysteine to the conserved J-encoded phenylalanine. Sequences without an unambiguous match to a single V gene segment were excluded from the earlier analysis of several hundred of the donors. In an earlier analysis of 587 of the donors, a V segment was called functional when productive rearrangements were above 56.7%, and segregating when the standard deviation between donors exceeded 5%. A statistical classification framework was built to diagnose cytomegalovirus status from the catalog of TCR beta chain sequences. A later analysis assigned V and J genes by comparing TCR nucleotide sequences with IMGT/GENE-DB human TR gene sequences. A later analysis assigned CDR3 sequences and most-parsimonious VDJ recombination scenarios with the TCRdist pipeline. In a later analysis, each TCR beta chain was defined by its CDR3 amino acid sequence together with its V-gene family, and reads without a unique V-gene family were excluded. To address suspected cross-contamination and a sequencing artifact, a later analysis removed a few hundred highly shared, low-generation-probability nucleotide sequences. A later analysis calculated a clonal expansion index for each public chain from normalized within-repertoire ranks of inferred template counts. Generation probabilities in a later analysis came from a VDJ recombination model fitted to out-of-frame rearrangements, and those results were checked against IGoR. A later analysis scored TCR-TCR, TCR-HLA and TCR-CMV co-occurrence with hypergeometric tests, applying a repertoire-size bias correction to TCR pairs. In a later analysis, false discovery rates were estimated by permuting HLA or CMV assignments 20 times. In a later analysis, co-occurring TCRs were grouped using DBSCAN, and TCRdist sequence similarity was added for clustering within HLA-allele-positive subsets. Repertoires with fewer than 30,000 or more than 120,000 public chains, plus five repertoires with anomalous nucleotide sharing, were excluded from co-occurrence clustering. Here the immuneACCESS table is served through TCRdb, limited to in-frame sequences with V and J called. Missing clones are a known gap in these copies; in checked studies unresolved V genes cover under half, and the rest lacks a known reason. V and J calls and clone size are those listed in that table; D and trimming were worked out from the DNA. The table for this sample records about 65,000 clones. 15% of the sample rests with the top ten.

Points on this clone: There is no known antigen for this receptor.

The V and J segments used are TRBV10-3 and TRBJ2-7, with 7 bases in between that match TRBD1. The TCR comes from a boy under 18 in good health and CMV-seronegative. Sequenced input: PBMCs. The nucleotide sequence is given as TGTGCCACCCTAGACAGGGTTCTAGTCGACGAGCAGTACTTC. Its protein product is CATLDRVLVDEQYF.